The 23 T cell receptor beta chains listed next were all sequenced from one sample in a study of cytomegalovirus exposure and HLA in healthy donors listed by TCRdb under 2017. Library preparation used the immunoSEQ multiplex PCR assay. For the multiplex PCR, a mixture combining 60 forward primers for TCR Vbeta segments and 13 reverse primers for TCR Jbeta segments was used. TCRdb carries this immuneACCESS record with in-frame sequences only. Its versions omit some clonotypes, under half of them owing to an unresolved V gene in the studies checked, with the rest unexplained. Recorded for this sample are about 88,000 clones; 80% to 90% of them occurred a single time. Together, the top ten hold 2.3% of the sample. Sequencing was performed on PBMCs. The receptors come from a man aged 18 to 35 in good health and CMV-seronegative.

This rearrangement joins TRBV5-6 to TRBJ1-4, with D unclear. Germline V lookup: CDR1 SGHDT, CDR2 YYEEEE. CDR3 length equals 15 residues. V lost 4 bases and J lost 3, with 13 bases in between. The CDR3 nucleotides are TGTGCCAGCAGCGCCTTAGAGGGAGCTAATGAAAAACTGTTTTTT. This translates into CASSALEGANEKLFF.

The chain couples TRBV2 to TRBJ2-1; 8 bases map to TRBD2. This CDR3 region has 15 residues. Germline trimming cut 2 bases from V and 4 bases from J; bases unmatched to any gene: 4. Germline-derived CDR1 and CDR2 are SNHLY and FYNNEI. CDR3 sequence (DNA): TGTGCCAGCAGTGAAAGCCTAGCGGGTTACAATGAGCAGTTCTTC. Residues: CASSESLAGYNEQFF. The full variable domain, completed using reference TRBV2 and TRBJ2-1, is EPEVTQTPSHQVTQMGQEVILRCVPISNHLYFYWYRQILGQKVEFLVSFYNNEISEKSEIFDDQFSVERPDGSNFTLKIRSTKLEDSAMYFCASSESLAGYNEQFFGPGTRLTVL.

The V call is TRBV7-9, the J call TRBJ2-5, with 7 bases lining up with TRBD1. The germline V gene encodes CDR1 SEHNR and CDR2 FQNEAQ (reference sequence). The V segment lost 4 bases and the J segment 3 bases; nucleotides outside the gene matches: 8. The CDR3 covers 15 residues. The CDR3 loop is CASSSTIQGKETQYF. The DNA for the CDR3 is TGTGCCAGCAGCTCGACAATACAGGGGAAAGAGACCCAGTACTTC.

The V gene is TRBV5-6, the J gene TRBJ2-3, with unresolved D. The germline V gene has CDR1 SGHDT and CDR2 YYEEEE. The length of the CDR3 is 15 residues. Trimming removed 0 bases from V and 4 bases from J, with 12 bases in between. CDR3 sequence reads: CASSLGLESADTQYF. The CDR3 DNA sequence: TGTGCCAGCAGCTTGGGTCTTGAGTCCGCAGATACGCAGTATTTT.

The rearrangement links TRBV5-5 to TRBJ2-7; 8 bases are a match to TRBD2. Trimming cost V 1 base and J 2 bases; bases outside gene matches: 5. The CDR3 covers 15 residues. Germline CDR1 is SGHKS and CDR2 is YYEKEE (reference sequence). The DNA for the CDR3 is TGTGCCAGCAGCTTGTTGGTAGCGGGAACCTACGAGCAGTACTTC. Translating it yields CASSLLVAGTYEQYF.

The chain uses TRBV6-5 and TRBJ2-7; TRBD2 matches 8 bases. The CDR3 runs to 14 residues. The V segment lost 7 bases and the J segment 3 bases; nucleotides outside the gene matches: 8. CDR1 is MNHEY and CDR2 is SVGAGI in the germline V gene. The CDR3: CASTATAGGYEQYF. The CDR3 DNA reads TGTGCCAGCACCGCGACGGCGGGAGGCTACGAGCAGTACTTC.

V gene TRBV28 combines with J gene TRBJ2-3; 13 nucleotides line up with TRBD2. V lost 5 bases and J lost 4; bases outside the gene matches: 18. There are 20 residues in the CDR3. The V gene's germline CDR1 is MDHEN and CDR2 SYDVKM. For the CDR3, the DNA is TGTGCCAGCAGTCCCGGACTAGCGGGAGTGGTGGGTTCAGCAGCAGATACGCAGTATTTT. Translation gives CASSPGLAGVVGSAADTQYF.

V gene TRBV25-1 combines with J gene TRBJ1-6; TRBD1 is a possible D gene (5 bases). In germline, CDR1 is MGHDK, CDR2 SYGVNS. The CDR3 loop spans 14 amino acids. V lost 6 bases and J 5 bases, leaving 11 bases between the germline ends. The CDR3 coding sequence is TGTGCCAGCAGAGACAGCGGGGATAATTCACCCCTCCACTTT. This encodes CASRDSGDNSPLHF.

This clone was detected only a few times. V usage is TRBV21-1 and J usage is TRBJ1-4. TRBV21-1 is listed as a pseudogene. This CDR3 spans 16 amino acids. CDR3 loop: CASSKVEGPSHEKLFF. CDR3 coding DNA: TGTGCCAGCAGCAAAGTTGAGGGTCCATCCCATGAAAAACTGTTTTTT.

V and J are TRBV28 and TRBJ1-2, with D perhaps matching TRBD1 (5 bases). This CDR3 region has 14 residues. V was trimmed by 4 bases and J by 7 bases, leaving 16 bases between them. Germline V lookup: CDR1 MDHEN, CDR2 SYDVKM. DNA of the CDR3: TGTGCCAGCAGTTACTCCGGGGGTCAGGGTGGCTACACCTTC. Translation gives CASSYSGGQGGYTF.

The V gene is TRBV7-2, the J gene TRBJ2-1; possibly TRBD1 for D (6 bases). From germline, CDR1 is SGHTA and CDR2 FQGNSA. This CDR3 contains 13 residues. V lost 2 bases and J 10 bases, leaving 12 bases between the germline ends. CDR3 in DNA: TGTGCCAGCAGCTTATTGGGGGCAGGGGAGCAGTTCTTC. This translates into CASSLLGAGEQFF.

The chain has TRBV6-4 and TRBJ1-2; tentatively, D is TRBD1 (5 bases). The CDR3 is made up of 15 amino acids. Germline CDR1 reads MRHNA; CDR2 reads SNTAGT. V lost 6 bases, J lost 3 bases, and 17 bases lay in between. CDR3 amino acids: CASSSTGGAYYGYTF. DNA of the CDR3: TGTGCCAGCAGCAGCACAGGTGGCGCTTACTATGGCTACACCTTC.

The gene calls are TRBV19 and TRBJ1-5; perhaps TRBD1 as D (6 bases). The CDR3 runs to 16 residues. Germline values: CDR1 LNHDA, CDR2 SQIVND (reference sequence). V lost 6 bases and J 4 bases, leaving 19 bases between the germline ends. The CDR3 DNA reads TGTGCCAGTAGCGACCGGGCAACAGGGTTTAATCAGCCCCAGCATTTT. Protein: CASSDRATGFNQPQHF.

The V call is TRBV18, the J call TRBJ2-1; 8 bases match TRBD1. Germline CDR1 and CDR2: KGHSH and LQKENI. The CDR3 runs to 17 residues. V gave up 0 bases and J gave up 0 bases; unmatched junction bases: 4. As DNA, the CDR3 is TGTGCCAGCTCACCACCGTGGACAGGGAACTCCTACAATGAGCAGTTCTTC. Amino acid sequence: CASSPPWTGNSYNEQFF.

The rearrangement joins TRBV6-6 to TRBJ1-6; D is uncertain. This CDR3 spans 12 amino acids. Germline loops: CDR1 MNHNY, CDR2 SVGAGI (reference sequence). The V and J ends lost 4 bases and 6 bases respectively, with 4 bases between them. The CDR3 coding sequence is TGTGCCAGCAGTTCAATTAATTCACCCCTCCACTTT. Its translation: CASSSINSPLHF.

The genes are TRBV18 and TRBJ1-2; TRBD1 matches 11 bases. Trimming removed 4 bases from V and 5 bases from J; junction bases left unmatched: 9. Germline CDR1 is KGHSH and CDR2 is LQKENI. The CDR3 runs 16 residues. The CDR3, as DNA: TGTGCCAGCTCACGAGGACAGGGGGCAGGGCCATATGGCTACACCTTC. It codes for CASSRGQGAGPYGYTF.

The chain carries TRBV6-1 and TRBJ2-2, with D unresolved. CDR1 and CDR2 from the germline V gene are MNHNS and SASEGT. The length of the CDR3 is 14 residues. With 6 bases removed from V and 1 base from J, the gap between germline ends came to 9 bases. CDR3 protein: CASSPTRNTGELFF. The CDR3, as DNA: TGTGCCAGCAGCCCGACACGGAACACCGGGGAGCTGTTTTTT.

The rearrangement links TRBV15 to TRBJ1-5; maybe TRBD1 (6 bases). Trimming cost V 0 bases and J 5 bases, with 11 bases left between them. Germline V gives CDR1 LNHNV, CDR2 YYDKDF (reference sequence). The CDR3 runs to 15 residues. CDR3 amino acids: CATSREGGVHQPQHF. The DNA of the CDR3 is TGTGCCACCAGCAGAGAAGGGGGAGTCCATCAGCCCCAGCATTTT.

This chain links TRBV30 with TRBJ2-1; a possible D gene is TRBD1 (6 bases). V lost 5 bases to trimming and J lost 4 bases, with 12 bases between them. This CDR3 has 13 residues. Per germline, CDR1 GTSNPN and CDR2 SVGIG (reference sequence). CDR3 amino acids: CAWSRDIYNEQFF. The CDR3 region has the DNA TGTGCCTGGTCCCGGGACATTTACAATGAGCAGTTCTTC.

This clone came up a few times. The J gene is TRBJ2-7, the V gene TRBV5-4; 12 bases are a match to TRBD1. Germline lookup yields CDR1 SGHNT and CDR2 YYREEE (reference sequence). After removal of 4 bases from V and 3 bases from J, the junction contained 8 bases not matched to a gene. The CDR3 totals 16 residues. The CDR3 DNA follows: TGTGCCAGCAGCGGGGGGACAGGGGGCAAAGTCTACGAGCAGTACTTC. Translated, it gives CASSGGTGGKVYEQYF.

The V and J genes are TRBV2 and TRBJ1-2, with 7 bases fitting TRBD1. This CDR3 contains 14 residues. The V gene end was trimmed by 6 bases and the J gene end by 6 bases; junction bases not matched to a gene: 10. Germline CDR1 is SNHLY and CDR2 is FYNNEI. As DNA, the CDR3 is TGTGCCAGCAGGCCAAACAGGGGATTTCATGGCTACACCTTC. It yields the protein CASRPNRGFHGYTF. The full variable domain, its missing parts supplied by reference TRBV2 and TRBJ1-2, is EPEVTQTPSHQVTQMGQEVILRCVPISNHLYFYWYRQILGQKVEFLVSFYNNEISEKSEIFDDQFSVERPDGSNFTLKIRSTKLEDSAMYFCASRPNRGFHGYTFGSGTRLTVV.

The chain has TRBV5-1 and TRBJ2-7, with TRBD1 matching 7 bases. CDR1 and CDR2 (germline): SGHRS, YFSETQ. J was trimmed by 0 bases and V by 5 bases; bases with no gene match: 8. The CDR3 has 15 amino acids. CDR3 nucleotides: TGCGCCAGCAGAGGCTGGGACAGAGACTCCTACGAGCAGTACTTC. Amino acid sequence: CASRGWDRDSYEQYF.

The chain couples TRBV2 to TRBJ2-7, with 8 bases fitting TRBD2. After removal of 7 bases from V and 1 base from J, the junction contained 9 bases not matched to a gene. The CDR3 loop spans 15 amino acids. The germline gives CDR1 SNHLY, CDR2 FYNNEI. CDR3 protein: CASTLGGERSYEQYF. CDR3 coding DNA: TGTGCCAGCACCCTCGGGGGGGAGAGATCCTACGAGCAGTACTTC.